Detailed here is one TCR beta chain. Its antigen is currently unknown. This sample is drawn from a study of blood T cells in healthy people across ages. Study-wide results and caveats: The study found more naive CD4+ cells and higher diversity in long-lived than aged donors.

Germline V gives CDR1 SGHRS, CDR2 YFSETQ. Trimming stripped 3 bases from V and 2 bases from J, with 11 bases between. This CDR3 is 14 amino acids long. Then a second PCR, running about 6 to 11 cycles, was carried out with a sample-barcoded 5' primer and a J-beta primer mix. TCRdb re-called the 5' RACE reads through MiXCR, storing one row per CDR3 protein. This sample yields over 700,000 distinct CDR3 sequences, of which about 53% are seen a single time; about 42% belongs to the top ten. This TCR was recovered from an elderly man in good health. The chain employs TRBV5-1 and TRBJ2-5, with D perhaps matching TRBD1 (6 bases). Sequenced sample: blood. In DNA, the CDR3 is TGCGCCAGCAGCTGGATTACAGGGCAAGAGACCCAGTACTTC. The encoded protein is CASSWITGQETQYF.